These 3 T cell receptor beta chains came from one sample sequenced in a study of blood T cell repertoires in COVID-19. The table came from immunoSEQ multiplex PCR; TCRdb's copy has only in-frame clones and leaves some out. The sample has under 100,000 clones; roughly 80% are singletons. The sequenced sample was peripheral blood. The receptors were gathered from a man aged 80 or over with active or convalescent COVID-19.

This clone turned up a few times. The chain uses TRBV19 and TRBJ2-7; 12 bases are a match to TRBD1. V trimming: 4 bases; J trimming: 2 bases; junction bases outside the gene matches: 6. The CDR3 is 16 amino acids. The V gene's germline CDR1 is LNHDA and CDR2 SQIVND (reference sequence). Written as DNA, the CDR3 is TGTGCCAGTAGTAAACAGGGACAGGGGGCCACCTACGAGCAGTACTTC. Protein sequence: CASSKQGQGATYEQYF.

The chain recombines TRBV6-5 with TRBJ1-6; D possibly corresponds to TRBD1 (6 bases). The CDR3 spans 15 residues. The germline V gene has CDR1 MNHEY and CDR2 SVGAGI. Trimming left V 6 bases short and J 6 bases short, with 15 bases between. The CDR3: CASRGGQGVNSPLHF. The CDR3 DNA reads TGTGCCAGCAGGGGGGGGCAGGGTGTTAATTCACCCCTCCACTTT.

The rearrangement joins TRBV7-2 to TRBJ1-2, with D uncertain. The germline V gene has CDR1 SGHTA and CDR2 FQGNSA. CDR3 length equals 15 residues. Trimming removed 1 base from V and 2 bases from J, with 11 bases in between. The CDR3 DNA sequence: TGTGCCAGCAGCTTAGATTACAGTGTGAACTATGGCTACACCTTC. This gives the protein CASSLDYSVNYGYTF.